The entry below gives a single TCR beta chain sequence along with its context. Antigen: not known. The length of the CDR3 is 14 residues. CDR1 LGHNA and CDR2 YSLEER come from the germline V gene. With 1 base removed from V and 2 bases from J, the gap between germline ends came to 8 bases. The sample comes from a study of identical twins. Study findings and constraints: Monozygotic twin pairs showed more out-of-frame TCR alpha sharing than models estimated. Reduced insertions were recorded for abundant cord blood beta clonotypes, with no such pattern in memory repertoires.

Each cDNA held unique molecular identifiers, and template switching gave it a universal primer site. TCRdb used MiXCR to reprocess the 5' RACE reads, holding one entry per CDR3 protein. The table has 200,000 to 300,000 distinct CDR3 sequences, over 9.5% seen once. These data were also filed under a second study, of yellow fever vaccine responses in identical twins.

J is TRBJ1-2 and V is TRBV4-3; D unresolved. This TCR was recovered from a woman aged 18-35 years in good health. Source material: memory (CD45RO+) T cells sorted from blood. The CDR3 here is CASSQGADNYGYTF. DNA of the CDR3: TGCGCCAGCAGCCAAGGGGCTGACAACTATGGCTACACCTTC.